The 30 T cell receptor beta chains given below trace back to one sample, sequenced in a study of T cells in tumors after PD-1 blockade. Generated by immunoSEQ multiplex PCR, the TCRdb table keeps only in-frame clones and is missing some. Here the sample spans about 47,000 clones, just under 80% being singletons. The specimen comprised PBMCs, sampled before anti-PD-1 treatment. Receptor source: a human donor with basal cell carcinoma.

This chain connects TRBV10-3 to TRBJ1-1; 8 bases align to TRBD1. Germline assignment: CDR1 ENHRY and CDR2 SYGVKD. This CDR3 has 15 residues. J gave up 2 bases and V 3 bases, and 5 bases lay outside the gene matches. The CDR3 region has the DNA TGTGCCATCAGTGACCTTGACAGGGGAAACACTGAAGCTTTCTTT. This codes for CAISDLDRGNTEAFF.

The chain recombines TRBV28 with TRBJ2-2; 7 positions match TRBD2. Germline V gives CDR1 MDHEN, CDR2 SYDVKM. V trimming: 6 bases; J trimming: 6 bases; junction bases outside the gene matches: 13. CDR3 length: 16 amino acids. CDR3 region: CASRKPRAGDAGELFF. The CDR3 DNA reads as TGTGCCAGCAGAAAACCCCGGGCGGGAGACGCCGGGGAGCTGTTTTTT. Combining the CDR3 with reference TRBV28 and TRBJ2-2 gives the whole variable domain DVKVTQSSRYLVKRTGEKVFLECVQDMDHENMFWYRQDPGLGLRLIYFSYDVKMKEKGDIPEGYSVSREKKERFSLILESASTNQTSMYLCASRKPRAGDAGELFFGEGSRLTVL.

The rearrangement links TRBV6-5 to TRBJ2-7, with 9 bases fitting TRBD1. Germline lookup yields CDR1 MNHEY and CDR2 SVGAGI. V was clipped by 8 bases and J by 4 bases; unmatched bases: 12. The CDR3 runs to 15 residues. In DNA form, the CDR3 reads TGTGCCAGCTGCGGGACAGGGTCGCGCGCGTACGAGCAGTACTTC. Residues: CASCGTGSRAYEQYF.

The chain uses TRBV6-6 and TRBJ2-2; 7 bases align to TRBD1. The ends lost 2 bases at V and 4 bases at J; junction bases unmatched: 7. Looked up from germline, CDR1 is MNHNY and CDR2 is SVGAGI (reference sequence). CDR3 size: 16 residues. The CDR3 coding sequence is TGTGCCAGCAGTTACGCAGACAGGGCTGGCACCGGGGAGCTGTTTTTT. Its translation is CASSYADRAGTGELFF.

This sequence joins TRBV30 and TRBJ2-7, with D perhaps given as TRBD1 or TRBD2 (5 bases each). The CDR3 spans 12 residues. The germline V gene has CDR1 GTSNPN and CDR2 SVGIG (reference sequence). DNA for the CDR3: TGTGCTTCGGAGAGGGGCCCCTACGAGCAGTACTTC. Residues: CASERGPYEQYF.

The chain recombines TRBV6-1 with TRBJ1-2; 10 bases match TRBD1. The CDR3 has 16 residues. V shed 1 base, J shed 4 bases, and the junction held 6 bases outside the gene matches. Looked up from germline, CDR1 is MNHNS and CDR2 is SASEGT. The CDR3 coding sequence is TGTGCCAGCAGTGAAGTCCCGGGACAGGGGATCTATGGCTACACCTTC. It yields the protein CASSEVPGQGIYGYTF.

V is TRBV6-5 and J is TRBJ2-1, with D perhaps TRBD1 (6 bases). Per the germline V gene, CDR1 is MNHEY and CDR2 is SVGAGI. The CDR3 loop spans 15 amino acids. Trimming stripped 8 bases from V and 0 bases from J, with 14 bases between. This chain's CDR3 is CASSRVGASYNEQFF. CDR3 sequence (DNA): TGTGCCAGCTCTCGGGTGGGGGCCTCCTACAATGAGCAGTTCTTC.

The chain joins TRBV13 to TRBJ1-4, with 9 bases aligning to TRBD1. Germline V CDR1 and CDR2: PRHDT, FYEKMQ (reference sequence). Trimming cost V 5 bases and J 4 bases; bases outside gene matches: 5. This CDR3 has 15 residues. This CDR3 reads CASSQRTGDNEKLFF. For the CDR3, the DNA is TGTGCCAGCAGCCAGAGGACAGGGGATAATGAAAAACTGTTTTTT.

The V call is TRBV7-2, the J call TRBJ1-2; D is perhaps TRBD1 (6 bases). This CDR3 region has 14 residues. Trimming stripped 4 bases from V and 4 bases from J, with 13 bases between. Germline V gene lookup returns CDR1 SGHTA and CDR2 FQGNSA. CDR3 region: CASSSFQGIYGYTF. The CDR3 DNA follows: TGTGCCAGCAGCTCTTTTCAGGGGATCTATGGCTACACCTTC. Full variable domain (missing parts from reference TRBV7-2 and TRBJ1-2): GAGVSQSPSNKVTEKGKDVELRCDPISGHTALYWYRQSLGQGLEFLIYFQGNSAPDKSGLPSDRFSAERTGGSVSTLTIQRTQQEDSAVYLCASSSFQGIYGYTFGSGTRLTVV.

This clone came up a few times. The CDR3, as DNA: TGTGCCAGCAGTGAATGGGTCCAGGATATCTATGGCTACACCTTC. Encoded protein: CASSEWVQDIYGYTF. The chain uses TRBV6-1 and TRBJ1-2, with D hard to call. The CDR3 contains 15 residues. Trimming removed 2 bases at V and 4 bases at J, with 14 bases between. CDR1 MNHNS and CDR2 SASEGT come from the germline V gene.

This clone came up a few times. The chain combines TRBV2 with TRBJ1-3, with D unresolved. CDR1 is SNHLY, CDR2 FYNNEI, per germline. V was clipped by 2 bases and J by 2 bases, with 10 bases between them. The CDR3 consists of 15 residues. For the CDR3, the DNA is TGTGCCAGCAGTGAATCAGGCAGCCCTGGAAACACCATATATTTT. As protein: CASSESGSPGNTIYF. The complete variable domain, with remaining parts taken from reference TRBV2 and TRBJ1-3, reads EPEVTQTPSHQVTQMGQEVILRCVPISNHLYFYWYRQILGQKVEFLVSFYNNEISEKSEIFDDQFSVERPDGSNFTLKIRSTKLEDSAMYFCASSESGSPGNTIYFGEGSWLTVV.

The genes are TRBV3-1 (or the pseudogene TRBV3-2) and TRBJ2-1; D unresolved. V was pared by 3 bases and J by 7 bases, with 25 bases between. In germline, CDR1 is LGHDT, CDR2 YNNKEL (reference sequence). The CDR3 contains 18 residues. The CDR3 here is CASSHKRRATSLGNEQFF. In nucleotides, the CDR3 is TGTGCCAGCAGCCACAAAAGAAGGGCGACCTCCTTGGGTAATGAGCAGTTCTTC.

This chain links TRBV30 with TRBJ1-3; D is ambiguous. The CDR3 totals 12 residues. Trimming left V 0 bases short and J 10 bases short, with 10 bases between. Germline assignment: CDR1 GTSNPN and CDR2 SVGIG (reference sequence). The CDR3 nucleotides are TGTGCCTGGAGTGTACGGGTGGAGACCATATATTTT. It is translated as CAWSVRVETIYF.

V usage is TRBV30 and J usage is TRBJ1-3; D is uncertain. The CDR3 covers 16 residues. V dropped 0 bases and J dropped 0 bases, with 12 bases sitting between them. Germline assignment: CDR1 GTSNPN and CDR2 SVGIG (reference sequence). The CDR3 sequence is CAWSVTAGNSGNTIYF. Here the CDR3 DNA reads TGTGCCTGGAGTGTTACTGCCGGCAACTCTGGAAACACCATATATTTT.

This chain connects TRBV6-5 to TRBJ2-7; D ambiguous. Trimming left V 6 bases short and J 5 bases short, with 20 bases between. The CDR3 sequence is 15 residues long. CDR1 MNHEY and CDR2 SVGAGI come from the germline V gene. The CDR3 DNA reads as TGTGCCAGCAGATCCCTCGACATACGGGTCAACGAGCAGTACTTC. As protein: CASRSLDIRVNEQYF.

This clone has more than one count but fewer than ten. The chain joins TRBV10-3 to TRBJ2-2; D possibly uses TRBD1 or TRBD2 (5 bases each). Deletions cut 6 bases from V and 5 bases from J, with 13 bases between. Germline lookup yields CDR1 ENHRY and CDR2 SYGVKD. The CDR3 runs 14 residues. The chain's CDR3 is CAIRPGPRTGELFF. In nucleotides, the CDR3 is TGTGCCATCAGGCCGGGACCCAGAACCGGGGAGCTGTTTTTT.

This chain uses TRBV5-5 with TRBJ2-1; TRBD2 might be the D (5 bases). The CDR3 is 15 amino acids. Germline V gives CDR1 SGHKS, CDR2 YYEKEE (reference sequence). The V end lost 6 bases, the J end lost 5 bases, and 18 bases lay between the germline ends. Here the CDR3 reads CASTPGSTFNNEQFF. The CDR3 DNA follows: TGTGCCAGCACCCCGGGATCGACATTTAACAATGAGCAGTTCTTC. Combining the CDR3 with reference TRBV5-5 and TRBJ2-1 gives the whole variable domain DAGVTQSPTHLIKTRGQQVTLRCSPISGHKSVSWYQQVLGQGPQFIFQYYEKEERGRGNFPDRFSARQFPNYSSELNVNALLLGDSALYLCASTPGSTFNNEQFFGPGTRLTVL.

The chain recombines TRBV19 with TRBJ2-3, with 10 bases lining up with TRBD1. The CDR3 covers 16 residues. Germline V lookup: CDR1 LNHDA, CDR2 SQIVND (reference sequence). The V gene end was trimmed by 5 bases and the J gene end by 5 bases; junction bases not matched to a gene: 10. In DNA, the CDR3 is TGTGCCAGTAGTTTCTCGGGACAGGGGACCGGAGATACGCAGTATTTT. It specifies CASSFSGQGTGDTQYF. Using reference TRBV19 and TRBJ2-3 for the parts outside the CDR3, the full variable domain is DGGITQSPKYLFRKEGQNVTLSCEQNLNHDAMYWYRQDPGQGLRLIYYSQIVNDFQKGDIAEGYSVSREKKESFPLTVTSAQKNPTAFYLCASSFSGQGTGDTQYFGPGTRLTVL.

V gene TRBV7-2 combines with J gene TRBJ2-7; 8 bases align to TRBD1. In germline, CDR1 is SGHTA, CDR2 FQGNSA. The V segment lost 4 bases and the J segment 3 bases; nucleotides outside the gene matches: 8. This CDR3 contains 15 residues. CDR3 sequence: CASSSTTGVLYEQYF. The CDR3 DNA reads as TGTGCCAGCAGCTCAACGACAGGGGTACTCTACGAGCAGTACTTC.

The rearrangement links TRBV24-1 to TRBJ2-5; TRBD1 matches at 9 bases. Germline V gene sequence: CDR1 KGHDR, CDR2 SFDVKD. Germline trimming cut 1 base from V and 2 bases from J; bases unmatched to any gene: 4. This CDR3 is built from 16 residues. CDR3 residues: CATSDFRTGVQETQYF. The CDR3 bases are TGTGCCACCAGTGATTTCAGGACAGGGGTTCAAGAGACCCAGTACTTC.

This chain uses TRBV2 with TRBJ1-1; D ambiguous. V shed 1 base and J shed 7 bases, with 7 bases lying between them. The germline gives CDR1 SNHLY, CDR2 FYNNEI. The CDR3 spans 12 residues. CDR3 DNA sequence: TGTGCCAGCAGTGAAGGGGTTGGTGAAGCTTTCTTT. Its translation is CASSEGVGEAFF.

This chain uses TRBV12-3 or TRBV12-4 with TRBJ1-2; D gene ambiguous. The V end lost 1 base, the J end lost 8 bases, and 11 bases lay between the germline ends. The CDR3 runs 13 residues. CDR3 in DNA: TGTGCCAGCAGTTTAGTCGGTTGGGAAGGCTACACCTTC. It is translated as CASSLVGWEGYTF.

J is TRBJ2-1 and V is TRBV5-1; possible D gene TRBD1, 6 bases. Trimming pared 6 bases from V and 6 bases from J, leaving 13 bases between. The germline gives CDR1 SGHRS, CDR2 YFSETQ. The CDR3 length is 13 residues. The CDR3 sequence is CASNVGALNEQFF. The CDR3 nucleotides are TGCGCCAGCAATGTGGGGGCCCTCAATGAGCAGTTCTTC. Looking up the rest from reference TRBV5-1 and TRBJ2-1 gives the full variable domain: KAGVTQTPRYLIKTRGQQVTLSCSPISGHRSVSWYQQTPGQGLQFLFEYFSETQRNKGNFPGRFSGRQFSNSRSEMNVSTLELGDSALYLCASNVGALNEQFFGPGTRLTVL.

J is TRBJ2-2 and V is TRBV7-9; D gene ambiguous. The CDR3 covers 13 residues. The V end lost 0 bases, the J end lost 5 bases, and 4 bases lay between the germline ends. Germline CDR1 is SEHNR and CDR2 is FQNEAQ (reference sequence). CDR3 nucleotides: TGTGCCAGCAGCTTAGCTATAACCGGGGAGCTGTTTTTT. As protein: CASSLAITGELFF.

This clone was found once. The chain combines TRBV6-1 with TRBJ2-1; maybe TRBD2 (5 bases). V gave up 4 bases and J gave up 1 base, with 17 bases separating them. The length of the CDR3 is 17 residues. CDR1 and CDR2 from the germline V gene are MNHNS and SASEGT. CDR3 in amino acids: CASSVQVSGWSYNEQFF. The CDR3 nucleotides read TGTGCCAGCAGTGTCCAAGTTTCGGGGTGGTCCTACAATGAGCAGTTCTTC.

The CDR3 DNA is TGTGCCAGCAGTTTATTAGTGACAGAGAGCTCCTACGAGCAGTACTTC. Translated: CASSLLVTESSYEQYF. The chain uses TRBV28 and TRBJ2-7; TRBD1 might be the D (5 bases). Germline V gene data show CDR1 as MDHEN and CDR2 as SYDVKM. This CDR3 has 16 amino acids. Trimming took 1 base from V and 0 from J, leaving 13 bases between them.

The rearrangement links TRBV5-1 to TRBJ1-2; no firm D call. Germline V gene data show CDR1 as SGHRS and CDR2 as YFSETQ. The CDR3 covers 17 residues. V dropped 2 bases and J dropped 2 bases, with 19 bases sitting between them. CDR3 coding DNA: TGCGCCAGCAGCTTTTACCGGGCCTCCTCGATCAACTATGGCTACACCTTC. Translating gives CASSFYRASSINYGYTF.

V gene TRBV6-5 combines with J gene TRBJ2-6; no clear D. CDR1 and CDR2 from the germline V gene are MNHEY and SVGAGI. This CDR3 is built from 14 residues. Trimming shortened V by 6 bases and J by 4 bases, and 10 bases separated the two germline ends. Here the CDR3 DNA reads TGTGCCAGCAGGATAGCAGCCGGGGCCAACGTCCTGACTTTC. This codes for CASRIAAGANVLTF.

The V and J genes are TRBV2 and TRBJ2-3; a possible D gene is TRBD2 (6 bases). The CDR3 covers 14 residues. CDR1 and CDR2 (germline): SNHLY, FYNNEI. Trimming removed 6 bases from V and 0 bases from J, with 10 bases in between. CDR3 amino acids: CASRGGVSTDTQYF. CDR3 DNA: TGTGCCAGCAGGGGGGGTGTGAGCACAGATACGCAGTATTTT.

The chain recombines TRBV6-1 with TRBJ1-1; possible D gene TRBD1, 6 bases. V shed 1 base and J shed 8 bases, with 29 bases lying between them. The CDR3 covers 19 residues. The germline CDR1 and CDR2 sequences are MNHNS and SASEGT. The DNA for the CDR3 is TGTGCCAGCAGTGAAGGTTCGGGGAATTTTGGGGGGCCCAGTGGCGAAGCTTTCTTT. Amino acid sequence: CASSEGSGNFGGPSGEAFF.